The T cell receptor beta chain under discussion was sequenced for a study of post-analysis software for immune sequencing data. Overall study: There were relapsing-remitting, secondary progressive and progressive-relapsing multiple sclerosis among the disease courses included. General study results and limits: Co-batched samples clustered tightly together by F measure. TRBV5-6, TRBV5-1 and TRBV20-1 were among several TRBV segments more frequent in patients than controls. Significantly decreased normalized Chao1 diversity was recorded for multiple sclerosis patients relative to controls.

Unique molecular identifiers were present in the TCR beta cDNA libraries. From the PCR reads, TCRdb called clonotypes with MiXCR, one entry per CDR3 protein. The table shows roughly 730,000 distinct CDR3 sequences, with roughly 30% occurring only once. The V end was cut by 1 base, the J end by 13 bases, with 14 bases between. This CDR3 is built from 13 residues. Germline loops: CDR1 LGHNA, CDR2 YNFKEQ. In regard to this clonotype: Its antigen is currently unknown.

This chain links TRBV4-2 with TRBJ2-4; D uncertain. The specimen sequenced was blood. The TCR originated in a girl under 18 with multiple sclerosis. CDR3 sequence (DNA): TGTGCCAGCAGCCAAGGAAATGGTGTTAAGCAGTACTTC. It is translated as CASSQGNGVKQYF.